The next 12 T cell receptor beta chains were all read from a single sample in a study of blood T cell repertoires in COVID-19. The method was immunoSEQ multiplex PCR; TCRdb's version includes in-frame clones alone and lacks a portion of them. The sample records about 100,000 clones, around nine tenths being singletons. Sequencing input: peripheral blood. The receptors originated from a human donor in a cohort sampled during active COVID-19.

The DNA for the CDR3 is TGTGCCAGCAGTTTCGGGAGTAATTCACCCCTCCACTTT. Amino acid sequence: CASSFGSNSPLHF. The chain links TRBV12-3 or TRBV12-4 to TRBJ1-6, with D hard to call. The ends were cut back, 3 bases at V and 6 bases at J, with 6 bases in the middle. The CDR3 is 13 residues long.

V usage is TRBV29-1 and J usage is TRBJ2-1; 11 positions agree with TRBD2. The CDR3 sequence is 18 residues long. After removal of 0 bases from V and 10 bases from J, the junction contained 17 bases not matched to a gene. Germline assignment: CDR1 SQVTM and CDR2 ANQGSEA. CDR3 DNA sequence: TGCAGCGTTGAAGAAAGAGCTAGCGGGAGGCCCCGGGGTAGCGAGCAGTTCTTC. Its translation: CSVEERASGRPRGSEQFF.

J is TRBJ1-5 and V is TRBV4-2; perhaps TRBD1 as D (5 bases). The V end was cut by 0 bases, the J end by 3 bases, with 12 bases between. Germline V gene data show CDR1 as LGHNA and CDR2 as YNFKEQ. The CDR3 totals 16 residues. The CDR3 region has the DNA TGTGCCAGCAGCCAAGAACCAGGGATCATCAATCAGCCCCAGCATTTT. It yields the protein CASSQEPGIINQPQHF.

The rearrangement uses TRBV7-8 and TRBJ2-7, with 10 bases aligning to TRBD1. Per the germline V gene, CDR1 is SGHVS and CDR2 is FQNEAQ. The CDR3 totals 16 residues. V shed 4 bases, J shed 4 bases, and the junction held 10 bases outside the gene matches. The DNA for the CDR3 is TGTGCCAGCAGCTCCCGACCGGGACAGGGGTCTTACGAGCAGTACTTC. This sequence encodes CASSSRPGQGSYEQYF.

The chain has TRBV18 and TRBJ2-1, with 9 bases matching TRBD2. The length of the CDR3 is 15 residues. J lost 9 bases, V lost 2 bases, and 8 bases had no gene match. CDR1 and CDR2 from the germline V gene are KGHSH and LQKENI. CDR3 nucleotide sequence: TGTGCCAGCTCACCAACGGCTAGCGGGATTCCTGAGCAGTTCTTC. Amino acid sequence: CASSPTASGIPEQFF.

The chain links TRBV9 to TRBJ2-5, with D perhaps matching TRBD2 (5 bases). Germline values: CDR1 SGDLS, CDR2 YYNGEE. This CDR3 spans 14 amino acids. The V gene lost 4 bases and the J gene lost 4 bases, with 14 bases spanning the gap. CDR3 nucleotides: TGTGCCAGCAGCCCCCTGGGAGTCGGAGAGACCCAGTACTTC. This codes for CASSPLGVGETQYF.

The chain links TRBV5-4 to TRBJ2-3, with 15 bases fitting TRBD2. The CDR3 runs to 16 residues. Germline values: CDR1 SGHNT, CDR2 YYREEE (reference sequence). V shed 4 bases and J 5 bases; nucleotides not matched to a gene: 5. CDR3 amino acids: CASSQGLAGGVDTQYF. As DNA, the CDR3 is TGTGCCAGCAGCCAGGGACTAGCGGGAGGAGTAGATACGCAGTATTTT.

The chain recombines TRBV27 with TRBJ2-7; TRBD2 aligns across 10 bases. Per germline, CDR1 MNHEY and CDR2 SMNVEV (reference sequence). The CDR3 covers 13 residues. The V and J ends lost 8 bases and 6 bases, in that order; junction bases with no gene match: 7. CDR3 in amino acids: CASRASGSVEQYF. CDR3 bases: TGTGCCAGCCGGGCTAGCGGGAGTGTCGAGCAGTACTTC.

The rearrangement links TRBV7-2 to TRBJ1-5; D gene unclear. The CDR3 length is 12 residues. V lost 1 base and J 7 bases, leaving 5 bases between the germline ends. Germline V gene sequence: CDR1 SGHTA, CDR2 FQGNSA. Written as DNA, the CDR3 is TGTGCCAGCAGCTTAGGGCCCCAGCCCCAGCATTTT. It translates to CASSLGPQPQHF. The full variable domain, completed using reference TRBV7-2 and TRBJ1-5, is GAGVSQSPSNKVTEKGKDVELRCDPISGHTALYWYRQSLGQGLEFLIYFQGNSAPDKSGLPSDRFSAERTGGSVSTLTIQRTQQEDSAVYLCASSLGPQPQHFGDGTRLSIL.

The rearrangement links TRBV6-5 to TRBJ2-1; TRBD2 agrees at 7 bases. CDR1 and CDR2 from the germline V gene are MNHEY and SVGAGI. The CDR3 is 14 amino acids. V lost 2 bases, J lost 6 bases, and 4 bases stayed unmatched. CDR3 nucleotide sequence: TGTGCCAGCAGTTACGGTGGGAGGGGCAATGAGCAGTTCTTC. Its protein product is CASSYGGRGNEQFF.

The J gene is TRBJ2-7, the V gene TRBV7-9; no firm D call. The CDR3 spans 13 residues. From germline, CDR1 is SEHNR and CDR2 FQNEAQ (reference sequence). V gave up 1 base and J gave up 5 bases, with 9 bases separating them. The DNA for the CDR3 is TGTGCCAGCAGCTTAGATCTCCCAGACGAGCAGTACTTC. Protein product: CASSLDLPDEQYF. Combining the CDR3 with reference TRBV7-9 and TRBJ2-7 gives the whole variable domain DTGVSQNPRHKITKRGQNVTFRCDPISEHNRLYWYRQTLGQGPEFLTYFQNEAQLEKSRLLSDRFSAERPKGSFSTLEIQRTEQGDSAMYLCASSLDLPDEQYFGPGTRLTVT.

This clone was seen just once. The chain uses TRBV24-1 and TRBJ2-1; D is unresolved. V was cut by 5 bases and J by 0 bases, with 7 bases left in between. The CDR3 runs 14 residues. Germline CDR1 and CDR2: KGHDR and SFDVKD. The CDR3 here is CATSARNSYNEQFF. The CDR3 DNA follows: TGTGCCACCAGTGCTAGGAACTCCTACAATGAGCAGTTCTTC.